This TCR beta chain was recovered during a study of blood T cell repertoires in COVID-19. Study as a whole: COVID-19 samples from acute and convalescent phases originated in the United States, Italy and Spain. Nucleic acid was either cDNA or gDNA, and it came from T cells, B-cell-depleted T cells, or PBMCs.

There are 16 residues in the CDR3. Trimming shortened V by 4 bases and J by 0 bases, and 16 bases separated the two germline ends. Per germline, CDR1 MGHRA and CDR2 YSYEKL. Methods used by the authors: Amplification with reference gene primers provided the estimates of nucleated cell counts. TCRdb keeps only in-frame clones here, not all; method: immunoSEQ multiplex PCR. That table supplies the V and J calls and clone size; D and trimming were determined from the DNA. The sample consists of 350,000 or so clones, around four fifths of them appearing once. The rearrangement uses TRBV4-1 and TRBJ2-7, with D uncertain. The sequencing input was peripheral blood. This receptor was taken from a man under 40 with active or convalescent COVID-19. CDR3 region: CASSPLSRKNSYEQYF. For the CDR3, the DNA is TGCGCCAGCAGCCCACTTTCGAGGAAAAACTCCTACGAGCAGTACTTC.